This T cell receptor beta chain was observed in a study of blood T cell repertoires in COVID-19. Study-wide background: Italy, Spain and the United States were the sources of the convalescent and acute COVID-19 samples.

Repertoires were generated with immunoSEQ multiplex PCR, while TCRdb's copy carries only in-frame clones and drops some. Among roughly 91,000 clones listed, 84% were seen once. This CDR3 has 14 residues. Unmatched junction bases numbered 5, after V lost 4 bases and J lost 3 bases. Germline lookup yields CDR1 SGHDT and CDR2 YYEEEE. What was sequenced was peripheral blood. J is TRBJ2-7 and V is TRBV5-6; TRBD1 agrees at 9 bases. The TCR sequence derives from a man between 70 and 80 years old with active or convalescent COVID-19. CDR3 nucleotide sequence: TGTGCCAGCAGCCTAGGACAGGGGATCTACGAGCAGTACTTC. Amino acid sequence: CASSLGQGIYEQYF.